The subject of this entry is one TCR beta chain. The target antigen is unknown. One end of the junction fails to match germline, which may point to a read error. The sample belongs to a study of cytomegalovirus exposure and HLA in healthy donors. Study-level points and caveats: Sequencing depth roughly uniform across donors was assumed in presence/absence analyses. Later on, a genetic analysis was performed. It linked a missense variant in DCLRE1C with V- and J-gene trimming of TCR beta.

CDR3 size: 22 residues. Germline V lookup: CDR1 SGHVS, CDR2 FNYEAQ. Primers: 60 Vbeta forward and 13 Jbeta reverse. Some clones are missing from TCRdb's copy, which holds only in-frame ones; the method was immunoSEQ multiplex PCR. This table holds 150,000 to 200,000 clones, around three quarters found once. This receptor was identified in a boy aged 10-17 years in good health and CMV-seronegative. The sample consisted of PBMCs. The V gene is TRBV7-6, the J gene TRBJ1-3; perhaps TRBD1 as D (5 bases). The CDR3 loop reads CASSLYLPATGTLSFSGNAIYF. CDR3 DNA sequence: TGTGCCAGCAGCTTATATCTCCCCGCGACCGGGACTCTGTCCTTCTCTGGAAACGCCATATATTTT.